This T cell receptor (beta chain) is drawn from a study of T cell repertoires in aging, cancer and after chemotherapy. About the research overall: Glioblastoma patients receiving temozolomide-based therapy gave paired samples before and after chemotherapy.

As regards this clonotype: The antigen is not known.

The template was genomic DNA from peripheral blood, not RNA. V was shortened by 3 bases and J by 5 bases, with 7 bases between the two germline ends. The CDR3 sequence is 12 residues long. From germline, CDR1 is SGHTA and CDR2 FQGNSA. Broader study findings: Age-matched healthy donors had significantly more diverse, less clonal blood TCR repertoires than untreated cancer patients. Immunological memory after chemotherapy cannot be judged from the repertoire data. Loss of evenness, beyond lost richness, contributed to age-related TCR diversity decline in cancer patients.

A mixed TRB-A/B primer pool amplified rearranged TRB by multiplex touch-down PCR. One entry per CDR3 protein results from TCRdb running MiXCR on the multiplex PCR reads. The profile covers about 8,500 distinct CDR3 sequences, with about 40% appearing a single time and around an eighth taken by the ten largest. This chain joins TRBV7-2 and TRBJ1-1; D unresolved. This clonotype was obtained from a human donor with a solid tumor. Sample: blood. The CDR3 protein is CASSFPPTEAFF. The CDR3 DNA is TGTGCCAGCAGCTTTCCGCCGACTGAAGCTTTCTTT.